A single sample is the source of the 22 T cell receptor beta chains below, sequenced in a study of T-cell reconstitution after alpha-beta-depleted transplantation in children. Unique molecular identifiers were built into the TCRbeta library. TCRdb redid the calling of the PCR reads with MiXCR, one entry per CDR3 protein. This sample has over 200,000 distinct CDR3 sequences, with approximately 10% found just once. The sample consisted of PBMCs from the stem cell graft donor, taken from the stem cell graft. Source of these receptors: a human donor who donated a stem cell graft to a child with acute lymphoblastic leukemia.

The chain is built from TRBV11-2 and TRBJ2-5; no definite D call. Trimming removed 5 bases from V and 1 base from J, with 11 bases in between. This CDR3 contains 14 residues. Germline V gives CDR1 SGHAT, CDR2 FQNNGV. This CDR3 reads CASSRGVSQETQYF. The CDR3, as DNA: TGTGCCAGCAGCCGTGGGGTTTCCCAAGAGACCCAGTACTTC. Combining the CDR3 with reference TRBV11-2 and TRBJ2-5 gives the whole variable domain EAGVAQSPRYKIIEKRQSVAFWCNPISGHATLYWYQQILGQGPKLLIQFQNNGVVDDSQLPKDRFSAERLKGVDSTLKIQPAKLEDSAVYLCASSRGVSQETQYFGPGTRLLVL.

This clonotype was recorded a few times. CDR3 DNA: TGCAGTGCTAGACGGACCTATGGCTACACCTTC. Translating it yields CSARRTYGYTF. The rearrangement joins TRBV20-1 to TRBJ1-2; D unclear. The germline V and J ends were trimmed by 2 bases and 4 bases, with 5 bases remaining between them. There are 11 residues in the CDR3. Looked up from germline, CDR1 is DFQATT and CDR2 is SNEGSKA (reference sequence).

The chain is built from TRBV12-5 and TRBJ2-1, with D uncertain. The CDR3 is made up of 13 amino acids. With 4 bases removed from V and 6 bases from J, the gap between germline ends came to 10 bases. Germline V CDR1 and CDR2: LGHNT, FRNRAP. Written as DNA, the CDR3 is TGTGCTAGTGGTTCCTCGGTCCTCAATGAGCAGTTCTTC. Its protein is CASGSSVLNEQFF.

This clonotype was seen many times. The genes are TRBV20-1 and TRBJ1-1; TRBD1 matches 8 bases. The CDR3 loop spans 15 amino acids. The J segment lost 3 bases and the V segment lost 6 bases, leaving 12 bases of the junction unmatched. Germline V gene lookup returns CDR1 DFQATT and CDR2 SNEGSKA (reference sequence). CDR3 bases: TGCAGTGCGAGAACGACAGGGACAGGTGACACTGAAGCTTTCTTT. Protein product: CSARTTGTGDTEAFF.

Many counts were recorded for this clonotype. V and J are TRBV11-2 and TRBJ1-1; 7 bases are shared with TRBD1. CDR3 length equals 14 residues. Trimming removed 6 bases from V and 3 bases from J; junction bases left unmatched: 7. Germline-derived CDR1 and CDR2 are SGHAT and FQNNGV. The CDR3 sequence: CASSPTGWDTEAFF. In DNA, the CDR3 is TGTGCCAGCAGTCCGACAGGGTGGGACACTGAAGCTTTCTTT.

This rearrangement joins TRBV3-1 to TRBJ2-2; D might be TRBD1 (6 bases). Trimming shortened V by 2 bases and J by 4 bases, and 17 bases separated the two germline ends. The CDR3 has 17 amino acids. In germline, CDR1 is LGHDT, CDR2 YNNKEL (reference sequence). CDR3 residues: CASSQKRQEFFTGELFF. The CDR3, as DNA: TGTGCCAGCAGCCAAAAAAGACAGGAGTTTTTCACCGGGGAGCTGTTTTTT.

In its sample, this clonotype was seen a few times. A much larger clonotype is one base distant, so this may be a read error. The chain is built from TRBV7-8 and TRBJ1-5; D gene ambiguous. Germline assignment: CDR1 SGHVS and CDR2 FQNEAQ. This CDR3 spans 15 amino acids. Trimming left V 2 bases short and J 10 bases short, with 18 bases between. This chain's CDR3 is CASSLSSGDTLPQHF. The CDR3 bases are TGTGCCAGCAGCTTATCATCAGGCGACACCTTACCCCAGCATTTT.

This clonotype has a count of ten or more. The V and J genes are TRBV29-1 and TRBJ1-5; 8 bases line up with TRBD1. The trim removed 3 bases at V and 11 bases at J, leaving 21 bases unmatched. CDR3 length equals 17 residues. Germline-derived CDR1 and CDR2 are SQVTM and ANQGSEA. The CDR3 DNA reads TGCAGCGTTGAGTTAATGGGTGCATCAGGGGGCAACGGGGCCCAGCATTTT. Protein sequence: CSVELMGASGGNGAQHF.

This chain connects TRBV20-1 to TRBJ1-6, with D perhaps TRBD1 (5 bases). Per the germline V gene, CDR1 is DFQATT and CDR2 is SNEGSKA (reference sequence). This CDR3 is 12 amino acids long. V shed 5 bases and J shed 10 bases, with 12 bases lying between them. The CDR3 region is CSARRVSSPLHF. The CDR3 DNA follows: TGCAGTGCTCGCAGGGTGTCCTCACCCCTCCACTTT.

In DNA, the CDR3 is TGTGCCAGCAGCTTACAGTTTGGGTTGAACACTGAAGCTTTCTTT. It translates to CASSLQFGLNTEAFF. The chain uses TRBV7-2 and TRBJ1-1; D is uncertain. The germline V and J ends were trimmed by 2 bases and 0 bases, with 10 bases remaining between them. The CDR3 loop spans 15 amino acids. CDR1 is SGHTA and CDR2 is FQGNSA in the germline V gene.

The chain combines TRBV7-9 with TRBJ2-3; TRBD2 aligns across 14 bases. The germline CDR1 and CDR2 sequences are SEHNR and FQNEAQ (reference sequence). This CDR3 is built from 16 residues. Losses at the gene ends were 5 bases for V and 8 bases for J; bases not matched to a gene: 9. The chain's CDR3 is CASSPIRLAGGATQYF. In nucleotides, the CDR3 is TGTGCCAGCAGCCCGATTCGACTAGCGGGGGGGGCTACGCAGTATTTT.

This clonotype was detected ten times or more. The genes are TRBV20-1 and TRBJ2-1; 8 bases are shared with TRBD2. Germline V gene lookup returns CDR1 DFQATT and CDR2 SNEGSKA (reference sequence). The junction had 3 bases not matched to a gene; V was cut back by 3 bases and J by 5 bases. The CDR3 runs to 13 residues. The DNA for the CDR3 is TGCAGTGCTAGGCGGGGGGCCCACAATGAGCAGTTCTTC. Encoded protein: CSARRGAHNEQFF.

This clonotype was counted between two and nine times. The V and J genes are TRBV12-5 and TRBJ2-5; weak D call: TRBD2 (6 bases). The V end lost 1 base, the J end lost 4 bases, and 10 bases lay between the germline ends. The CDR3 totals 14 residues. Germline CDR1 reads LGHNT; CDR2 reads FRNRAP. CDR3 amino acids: CASGLGGTPETQYF. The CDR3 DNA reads TGTGCTAGTGGTTTGGGCGGGACCCCAGAGACCCAGTACTTC.

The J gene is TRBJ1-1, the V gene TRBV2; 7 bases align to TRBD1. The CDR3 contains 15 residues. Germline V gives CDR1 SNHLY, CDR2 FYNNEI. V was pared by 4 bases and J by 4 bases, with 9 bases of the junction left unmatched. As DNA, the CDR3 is TGTGCCAGCAGTGTCGGTTGGGCAGGGGGCACTGAAGCTTTCTTT. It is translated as CASSVGWAGGTEAFF.

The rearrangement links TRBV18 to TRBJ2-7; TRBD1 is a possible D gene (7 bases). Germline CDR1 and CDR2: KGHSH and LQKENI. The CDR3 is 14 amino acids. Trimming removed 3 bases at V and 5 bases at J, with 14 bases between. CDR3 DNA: TGTGCCAGCTCACCTGCGGGACAGCTGGACGAGCAGTACTTC. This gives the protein CASSPAGQLDEQYF.

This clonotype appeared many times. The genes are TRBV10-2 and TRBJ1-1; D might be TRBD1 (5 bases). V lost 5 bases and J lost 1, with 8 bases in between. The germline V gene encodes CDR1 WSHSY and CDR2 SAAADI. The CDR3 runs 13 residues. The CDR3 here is CASSTQGNTEAFF. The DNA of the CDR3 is TGCGCCAGCAGTACCCAGGGGAACACTGAAGCTTTCTTT.

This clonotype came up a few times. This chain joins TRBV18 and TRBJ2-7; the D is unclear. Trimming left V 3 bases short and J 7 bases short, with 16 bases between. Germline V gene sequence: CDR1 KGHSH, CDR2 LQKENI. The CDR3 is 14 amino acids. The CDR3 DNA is TGTGCCAGCTCACCCACCTTGGACCTTACAGAGCAGTACTTC. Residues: CASSPTLDLTEQYF.

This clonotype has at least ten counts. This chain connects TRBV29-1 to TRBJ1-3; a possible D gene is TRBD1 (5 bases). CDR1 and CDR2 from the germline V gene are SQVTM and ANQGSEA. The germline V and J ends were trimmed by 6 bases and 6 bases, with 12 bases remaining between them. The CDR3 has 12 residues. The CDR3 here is CSVTGLENTIYF. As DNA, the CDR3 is TGCAGCGTCACAGGCCTGGAAAACACCATATATTTT. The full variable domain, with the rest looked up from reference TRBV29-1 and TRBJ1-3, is SAVISQKPSRDICQRGTSLTIQCQVDSQVTMMFWYRQQPGQSLTLIATANQGSEATYESGFVIDKFPISRPNLTFSTLTVSNMSPEDSSIYLCSVTGLENTIYFGEGSWLTVV.

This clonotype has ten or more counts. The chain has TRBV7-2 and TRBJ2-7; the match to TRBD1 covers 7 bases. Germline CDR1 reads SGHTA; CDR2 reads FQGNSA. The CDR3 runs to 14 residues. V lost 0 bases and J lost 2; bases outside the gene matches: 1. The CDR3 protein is CASSLAGGTYEQYF. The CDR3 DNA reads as TGTGCCAGCAGCTTAGCAGGGGGCACCTACGAGCAGTACTTC.

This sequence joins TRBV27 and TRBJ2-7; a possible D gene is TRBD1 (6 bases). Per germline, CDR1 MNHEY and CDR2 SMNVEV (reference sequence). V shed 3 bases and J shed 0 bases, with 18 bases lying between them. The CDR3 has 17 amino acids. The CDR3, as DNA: TGTGCCAGCAGTTTGAATCAGGGACATCCGAGCTCCTACGAGCAGTACTTC. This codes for CASSLNQGHPSSYEQYF.

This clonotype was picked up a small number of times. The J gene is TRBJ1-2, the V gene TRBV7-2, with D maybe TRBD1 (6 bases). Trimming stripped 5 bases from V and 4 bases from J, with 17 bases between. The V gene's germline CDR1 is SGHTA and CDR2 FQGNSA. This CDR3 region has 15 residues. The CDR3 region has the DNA TGTGCCAGCAGCGTACAGGGACAAGGCAGCTATGGCTACACCTTC. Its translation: CASSVQGQGSYGYTF.

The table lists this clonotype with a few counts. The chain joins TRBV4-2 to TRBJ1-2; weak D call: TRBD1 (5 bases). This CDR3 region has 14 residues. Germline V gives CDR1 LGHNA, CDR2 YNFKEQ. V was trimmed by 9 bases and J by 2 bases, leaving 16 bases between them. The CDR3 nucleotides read TGTGCCAGGGGCCCCGGGGACGGAAACTATGGCTACACCTTC. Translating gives CARGPGDGNYGYTF.